This TCR beta chain was sequenced during a study of blood T cell repertoires in COVID-19. Study-level background: COVID-19 samples, acute and convalescent, were from the United States, Italy and Spain. In each case, the material was cDNA or gDNA derived from T cells, B-cell-depleted T cells, or PBMCs.

Under the authors' procedure: Reference gene primers were amplified, and this amplification served to estimate nucleated cell counts. The repertoire was sequenced with immunoSEQ multiplex PCR; TCRdb's copy has only in-frame clones and lacks some. V and J calls and clone size follow that table, whereas D and trimming were derived from the DNA. Of over 150,000 clones in the sample, approximately 80% are singletons; the top ten hold less than 3.5%. Germline trimming cut 0 bases from V and 6 bases from J; bases unmatched to any gene: 6. Germline CDR1 and CDR2: SGHRS and YFSETQ. The CDR3 is 16 amino acids.

The source of this sequence is a woman aged 55-69 years with acute or convalescent COVID-19. The chain joins TRBV5-1 to TRBJ2-5; 12 bases match TRBD1. Material for sequencing was peripheral blood. CDR3 amino acids: CASSLGDRGRLQTQYF. DNA of the CDR3: TGCGCCAGCAGCTTGGGGGACAGGGGGCGTCTCCAGACCCAGTACTTC.